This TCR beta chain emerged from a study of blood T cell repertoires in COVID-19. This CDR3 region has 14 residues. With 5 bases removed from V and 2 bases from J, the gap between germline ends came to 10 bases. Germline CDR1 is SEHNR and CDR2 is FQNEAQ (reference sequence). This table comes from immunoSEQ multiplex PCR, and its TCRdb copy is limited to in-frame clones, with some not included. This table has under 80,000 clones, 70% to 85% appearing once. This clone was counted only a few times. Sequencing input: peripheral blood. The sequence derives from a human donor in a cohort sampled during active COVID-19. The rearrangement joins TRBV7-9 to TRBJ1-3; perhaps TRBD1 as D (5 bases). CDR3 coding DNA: TGTGCCAGCAGCGGCGGGACTGCTGGAAACACCATATATTTT. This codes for CASSGGTAGNTIYF.